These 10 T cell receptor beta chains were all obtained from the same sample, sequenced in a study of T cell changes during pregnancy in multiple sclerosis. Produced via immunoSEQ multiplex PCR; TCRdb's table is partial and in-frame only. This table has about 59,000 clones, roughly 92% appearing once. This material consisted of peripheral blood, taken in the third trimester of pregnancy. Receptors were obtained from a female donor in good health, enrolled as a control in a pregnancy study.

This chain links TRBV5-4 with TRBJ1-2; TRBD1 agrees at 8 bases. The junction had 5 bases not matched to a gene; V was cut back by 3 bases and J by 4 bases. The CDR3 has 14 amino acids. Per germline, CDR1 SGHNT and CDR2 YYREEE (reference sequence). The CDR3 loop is CASSSTGVAYGYTF. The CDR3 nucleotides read TGTGCCAGCAGCTCGACAGGGGTGGCCTATGGCTACACCTTC. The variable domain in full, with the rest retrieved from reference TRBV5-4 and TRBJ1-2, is ETGVTQSPTHLIKTRGQQVTLRCSSQSGHNTVSWYQQALGQGPQFIFQYYREEENGRGNFPPRFSGLQFPNYSSELNVNALELDDSALYLCASSSTGVAYGYTFGSGTRLTVV.

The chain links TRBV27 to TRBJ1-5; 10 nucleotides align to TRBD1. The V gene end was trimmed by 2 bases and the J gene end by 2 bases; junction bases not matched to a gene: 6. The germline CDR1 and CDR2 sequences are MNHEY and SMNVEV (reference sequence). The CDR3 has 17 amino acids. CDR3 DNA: TGTGCCAGCAGTTTAGTTTGGACAGGGGGTGGCAATCAGCCCCAGCATTTT. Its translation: CASSLVWTGGGNQPQHF.

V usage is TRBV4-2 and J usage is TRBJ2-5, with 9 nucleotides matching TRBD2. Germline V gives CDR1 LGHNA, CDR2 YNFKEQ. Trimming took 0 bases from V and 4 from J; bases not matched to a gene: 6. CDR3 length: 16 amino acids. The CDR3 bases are TGTGCCAGCAGCCAAGAACGCGGGGGGGGGTCAGAGACCCAGTACTTC. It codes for CASSQERGGGSETQYF.

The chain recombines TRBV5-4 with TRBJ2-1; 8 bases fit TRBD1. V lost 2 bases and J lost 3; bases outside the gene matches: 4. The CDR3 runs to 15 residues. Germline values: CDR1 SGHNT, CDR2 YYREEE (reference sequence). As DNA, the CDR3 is TGTGCCAGCAGCTTTCGGGACAGGAGCTACAATGAGCAGTTCTTC. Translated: CASSFRDRSYNEQFF.

The CDR3 coding sequence is TGTGCCAGCAGAGGGGGTCTCCGGCACAATGAGCAGTTCTTC. It encodes CASRGGLRHNEQFF. This sequence joins TRBV6-5 and TRBJ2-1; possible D gene TRBD1, 6 bases. The CDR3 is 14 residues long. The V end lost 6 bases, the J end lost 5 bases, and 14 bases lay between the germline ends. Germline-derived CDR1 and CDR2 are MNHEY and SVGAGI.

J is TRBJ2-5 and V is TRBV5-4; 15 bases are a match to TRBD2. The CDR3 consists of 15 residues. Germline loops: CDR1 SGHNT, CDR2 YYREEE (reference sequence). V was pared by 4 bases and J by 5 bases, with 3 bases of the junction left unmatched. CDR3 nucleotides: TGTGCCAGCAGCAAAGGGACTAGCGGGGGGGAGACCCAGTACTTC. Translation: CASSKGTSGGETQYF.

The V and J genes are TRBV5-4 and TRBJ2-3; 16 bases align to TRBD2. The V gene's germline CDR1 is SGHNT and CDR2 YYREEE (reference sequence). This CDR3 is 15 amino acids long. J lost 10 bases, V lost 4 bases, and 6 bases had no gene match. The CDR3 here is CASSPGTSGGAPQYF. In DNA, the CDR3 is TGTGCCAGCAGCCCCGGGACTAGCGGGGGGGCTCCGCAGTATTTT.

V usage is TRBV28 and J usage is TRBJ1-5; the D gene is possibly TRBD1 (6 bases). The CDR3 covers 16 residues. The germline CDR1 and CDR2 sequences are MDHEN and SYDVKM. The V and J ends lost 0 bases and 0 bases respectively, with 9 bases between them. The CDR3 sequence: CASSLWAGVSNQPQHF. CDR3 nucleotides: TGTGCCAGCAGTTTATGGGCAGGGGTTAGCAATCAGCCCCAGCATTTT.

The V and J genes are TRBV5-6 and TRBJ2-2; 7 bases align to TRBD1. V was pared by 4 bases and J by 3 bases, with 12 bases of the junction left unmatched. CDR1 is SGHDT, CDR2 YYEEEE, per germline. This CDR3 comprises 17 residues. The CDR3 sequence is CASSPGHRDSYTGELFF. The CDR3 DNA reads TGTGCCAGCAGCCCGGGCCATAGGGACAGCTACACCGGGGAGCTGTTTTTT.

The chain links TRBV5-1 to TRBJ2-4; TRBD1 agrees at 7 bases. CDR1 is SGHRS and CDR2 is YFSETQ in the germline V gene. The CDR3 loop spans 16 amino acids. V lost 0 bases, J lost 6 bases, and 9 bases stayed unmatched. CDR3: CASSLGGQLGGNIQYF. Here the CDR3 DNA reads TGCGCCAGCAGCTTGGGGGGACAGTTAGGGGGAAACATTCAGTACTTC.